This TCR beta chain originates from a study of technical replicates of blood from several donors (dated by TCRdb to the late 2010s). This clone has only one observation. Its antigen is unknown. One base away there is no much larger clone; base qualities are not given. The library was produced with the immunoSEQ multiplex PCR assay. Sourced from immuneACCESS, this table was stored by TCRdb with only in-frame sequences that have V and J called. A share of the clones is absent; for the studies checked, an unresolved V gene accounts for under half, and the remainder has no known explanation. For this sample the table gives tens of thousands of clones, of which 88% were detected only once. 4% to 5% of the sample belongs to the ten largest clones. The germline V gene supplies CDR1 SGHTA and CDR2 FQGNSA. Counted from cysteine to phenylalanine, this CDR3 has 15 amino acids. The CDR3 DNA has 45 bases and is translated from base 1. V loses 3 bases of germline sequence and J loses 0 bases, and the interval between the two ends is 9 bases.

Material: PBMCs. The sequence derives from a human donor in good health. Some clones in this sample may be carry-over from other donors' samples. This chain joins TRBV7-2 to TRBJ2-1; TRBD2 is a possible D gene, resting on 6 matching bases. The sequenced DNA is TGTGCCAGCAGCTTCGGAGGGAGCTCCTACAATGAGCAGTTCTTC. Its protein reads: CASSFGGSSYNEQFF.